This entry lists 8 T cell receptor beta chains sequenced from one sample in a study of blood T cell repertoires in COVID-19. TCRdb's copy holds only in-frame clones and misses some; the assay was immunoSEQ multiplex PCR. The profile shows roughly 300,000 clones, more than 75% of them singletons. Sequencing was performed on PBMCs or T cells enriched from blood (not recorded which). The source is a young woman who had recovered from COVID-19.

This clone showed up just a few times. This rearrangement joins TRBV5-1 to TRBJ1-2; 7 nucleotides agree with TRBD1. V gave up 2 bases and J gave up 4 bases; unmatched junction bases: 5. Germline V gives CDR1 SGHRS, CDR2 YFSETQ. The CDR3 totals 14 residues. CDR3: CASSLPGQFYGYTF. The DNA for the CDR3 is TGCGCCAGCAGCTTACCGGGACAGTTCTATGGCTACACCTTC.

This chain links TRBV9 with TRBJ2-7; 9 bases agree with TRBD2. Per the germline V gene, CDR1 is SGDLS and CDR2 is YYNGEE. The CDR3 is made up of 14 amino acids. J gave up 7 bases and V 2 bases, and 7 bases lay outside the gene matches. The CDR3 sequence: CASSVSSGNLEQYF. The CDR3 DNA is TGTGCCAGCAGCGTCTCTAGCGGGAATTTGGAGCAGTACTTC. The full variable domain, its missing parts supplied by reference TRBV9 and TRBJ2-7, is DSGVTQTPKHLITATGQRVTLRCSPRSGDLSVYWYQQSLDQGLQFLIQYYNGEERAKGNILERFSAQQFPDLHSELNLSSLELGDSALYFCASSVSSGNLEQYFGPGTRLTVT.

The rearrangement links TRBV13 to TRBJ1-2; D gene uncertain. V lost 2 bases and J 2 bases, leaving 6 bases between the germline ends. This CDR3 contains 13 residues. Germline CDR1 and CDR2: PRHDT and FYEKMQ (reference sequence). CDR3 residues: CASSLPQNYGYTF. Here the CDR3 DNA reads TGTGCCAGCAGCTTACCACAGAACTATGGCTACACCTTC. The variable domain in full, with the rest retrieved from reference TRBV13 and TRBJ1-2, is AAGVIQSPRHLIKEKRETATLKCYPIPRHDTVYWYQQGPGQDPQFLISFYEKMQSDKGSIPDRFSAQQFSDYHSELNMSSLELGDSALYFCASSLPQNYGYTFGSGTRLTVV.

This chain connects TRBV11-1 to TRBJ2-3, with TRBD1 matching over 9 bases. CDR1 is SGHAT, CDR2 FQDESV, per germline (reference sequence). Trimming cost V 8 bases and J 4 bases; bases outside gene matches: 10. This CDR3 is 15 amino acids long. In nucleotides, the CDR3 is TGTGCCAGCCAAGAAAACAGGGGGCAATCAGATACGCAGTATTTT. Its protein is CASQENRGQSDTQYF.

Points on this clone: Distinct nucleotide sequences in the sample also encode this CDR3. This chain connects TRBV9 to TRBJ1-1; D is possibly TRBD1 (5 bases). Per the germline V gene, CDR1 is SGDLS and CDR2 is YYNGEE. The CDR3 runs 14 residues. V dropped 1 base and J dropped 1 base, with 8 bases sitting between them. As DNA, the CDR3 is TGTGCCAGCAGCGTACTGGGGGGGAACACTGAAGCTTTCTTT. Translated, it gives CASSVLGGNTEAFF.

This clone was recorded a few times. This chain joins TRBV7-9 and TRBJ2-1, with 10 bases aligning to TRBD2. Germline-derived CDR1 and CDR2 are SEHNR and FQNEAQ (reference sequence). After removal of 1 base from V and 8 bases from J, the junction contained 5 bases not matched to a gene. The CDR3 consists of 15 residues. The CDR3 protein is CASSLGLAGVYEQFF. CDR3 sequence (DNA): TGTGCCAGCAGCTTAGGGCTAGCGGGAGTCTATGAGCAGTTCTTC.

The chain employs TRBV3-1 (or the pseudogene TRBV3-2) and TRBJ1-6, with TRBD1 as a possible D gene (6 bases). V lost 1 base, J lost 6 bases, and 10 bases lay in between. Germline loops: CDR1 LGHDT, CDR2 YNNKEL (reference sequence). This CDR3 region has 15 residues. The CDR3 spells CASSQGPGVNSPLHF. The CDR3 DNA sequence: TGTGCCAGCAGCCAAGGTCCAGGGGTTAATTCACCCCTCCACTTT.

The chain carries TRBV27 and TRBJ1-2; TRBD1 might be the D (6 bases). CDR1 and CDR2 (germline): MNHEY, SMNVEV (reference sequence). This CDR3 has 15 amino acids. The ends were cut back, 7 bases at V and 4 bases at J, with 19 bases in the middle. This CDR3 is CASKPRQAVRYGYTF. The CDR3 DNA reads TGTGCCAGCAAACCGAGACAGGCGGTTCGCTATGGCTACACCTTC.